The 27 T cell receptor beta chains reported below all come from one sample, sequenced in a study of blood T cell repertoires in COVID-19. The data were produced by immunoSEQ multiplex PCR, yet TCRdb's version contains in-frame clones alone and is incomplete. Here the sample spans under 250,000 clones, around 87% being singletons. Sequencing input: PBMCs or T cells enriched from blood (not recorded which). The receptor set was obtained from a young woman in a cohort exposed to, infected with or recovered from COVID-19 (not recorded which).

This sequence joins TRBV12-3 or TRBV12-4 and TRBJ2-1; D uncertain. V dropped 5 bases and J dropped 10 bases, with 15 bases sitting between them. The CDR3 contains 13 residues. For the CDR3, the DNA is TGTGCCAGCAGTAAGCTCCTAGACGGAGAGCAGTTCTTC. This translates into CASSKLLDGEQFF.

This rearrangement joins TRBV27 to TRBJ1-4, with a possible D match to TRBD1 (6 bases). V lost 3 bases, J lost 6 bases, and 14 bases lay in between. Germline V lookup: CDR1 MNHEY, CDR2 SMNVEV (reference sequence). The CDR3 runs to 15 residues. DNA for the CDR3: TGTGCCAGCAGTTTTTTCGGTAGGACAGATGAAAAACTGTTTTTT. Translating it yields CASSFFGRTDEKLFF.

The genes are TRBV5-1 and TRBJ2-1; 9 bases map to TRBD2. CDR1 is SGHRS, CDR2 YFSETQ, per germline. The CDR3 has 16 amino acids. V lost 3 bases, J lost 0 bases, and 4 bases stayed unmatched. CDR3 coding DNA: TGCGCCAGCAGCTCGGCGGGGGGGCCCTCCTACAATGAGCAGTTCTTC. Its translation: CASSSAGGPSYNEQFF.

The chain is built from TRBV27 and TRBJ1-6; D possibly corresponds to TRBD1 (5 bases). Germline assignment: CDR1 MNHEY and CDR2 SMNVEV (reference sequence). The CDR3 totals 13 residues. Deletions cut 5 bases from V and 9 bases from J, with 11 bases between. The CDR3 nucleotides are TGTGCCAGCAGTCCCCCGGGGGGTTCACCCCTCCACTTT. Translation gives CASSPPGGSPLHF.

The chain couples TRBV6-1 to TRBJ1-6, with 7 positions matching TRBD1. This CDR3 is 16 amino acids long. Germline loops: CDR1 MNHNS, CDR2 SASEGT. The V segment lost 2 bases and the J segment 7 bases; nucleotides outside the gene matches: 8. CDR3 in amino acids: CASSERPGQLNSPLHF. The CDR3 nucleotides read TGTGCCAGCAGTGAACGCCCGGGACAGTTAAATTCACCCCTCCACTTT.

This clone came up once. The V and J genes are TRBV11-2 and TRBJ2-7; D unresolved. Germline V gene data show CDR1 as SGHAT and CDR2 as FQNNGV. CDR3 length: 12 residues. V lost 5 bases, J lost 0 bases, and 5 bases lay in between. Written as DNA, the CDR3 is TGTGCCAGCAGCCCGAGCTCCTACGAGCAGTACTTC. Translating gives CASSPSSYEQYF.

The chain has TRBV19 and TRBJ2-3; 10 nucleotides line up with TRBD1. V dropped 7 bases and J dropped 5; count of bases not matched to a gene: 9. Looked up from germline, CDR1 is LNHDA and CDR2 is SQIVND (reference sequence). The CDR3 is made up of 15 amino acids. The DNA of the CDR3 is TGTGCCAGTAACCCGGGGACAGGGGTAGGAGATACGCAGTATTTT. Residues: CASNPGTGVGDTQYF.

This clone appeared once. This sequence joins TRBV24-1 and TRBJ2-1; tentatively, D is TRBD2 (5 bases). Per germline, CDR1 KGHDR and CDR2 SFDVKD. V dropped 8 bases and J dropped 1 base, with 20 bases sitting between them. The CDR3 has 17 residues. The CDR3 sequence: CATKVKLAGISYNEQFF. For the CDR3, the DNA is TGTGCCACCAAAGTTAAGTTGGCCGGGATTTCCTACAATGAGCAGTTCTTC.

The chain links TRBV5-1 to TRBJ1-2; D may be TRBD1 (6 bases). CDR1 is SGHRS and CDR2 is YFSETQ in the germline V gene. Trimming shortened V by 4 bases and J by 7 bases, and 14 bases separated the two germline ends. The CDR3 spans 13 residues. CDR3 residues: CASSTQGNGGYTF. Written as DNA, the CDR3 is TGCGCCAGCAGCACCCAGGGGAATGGTGGCTACACCTTC.

The V call is TRBV27, the J call TRBJ1-6, with unresolved D. The germline V gene encodes CDR1 MNHEY and CDR2 SMNVEV (reference sequence). Trimming took 7 bases from V and 9 from J, leaving 16 bases between them. The CDR3 is 14 residues long. The CDR3 reads CASTLEGAGSPLHF. CDR3 in DNA: TGTGCCAGCACCCTAGAGGGAGCGGGTTCACCCCTCCACTTT.

The gene calls are TRBV2 and TRBJ2-7, with TRBD2 matching 10 bases. CDR1 SNHLY and CDR2 FYNNEI come from the germline V gene. The CDR3 has 16 amino acids. V was clipped by 2 bases and J by 2 bases; unmatched bases: 6. CDR3 sequence reads: CASSETAGGPTYEQYF. The CDR3 DNA is TGTGCCAGCAGTGAAACAGCGGGAGGGCCTACCTACGAGCAGTACTTC.

With regard to this clone: A junction end diverges from the germline sequence, so it may reflect a read error. The chain carries TRBV7-8 and TRBJ2-7, with 8 positions matching TRBD1. Germline V gene data show CDR1 as SGHVS and CDR2 as FQNEAQ. This CDR3 has 15 amino acids. The CDR3 is CASRLAWTGNSEQYF. CDR3 bases: TGTGCCAGCAGGTTAGCCTGGACAGGGAACAGCGAGCAGTACTTC.

This clone was picked up one time. This chain joins TRBV7-3 and TRBJ2-2, with a weak D call TRBD1 (5 bases). This CDR3 comprises 15 residues. V was pared by 2 bases and J by 3 bases, with 10 bases between. Germline V CDR1 and CDR2: SGHTA, FQGTGA. In DNA, the CDR3 is TGTGCCAGCAGCTTAGGCTTAGGGGACACCGGGGAGCTGTTTTTT. Translating gives CASSLGLGDTGELFF. Full variable domain (remainder filled in from reference TRBV7-3 and TRBJ2-2): GAGVSQTPSNKVTEKGKYVELRCDPISGHTALYWYRQSLGQGPEFLIYFQGTGAADDSGLPNDRFFAVRPEGSVSTLKIQRTERGDSAVYLCASSLGLGDTGELFFGEGSRLTVL.

V gene TRBV19 combines with J gene TRBJ1-2, with 7 bases fitting TRBD1. J lost 8 bases, V lost 10 bases, and 13 bases had no gene match. Germline CDR1 and CDR2: LNHDA and SQIVND (reference sequence). The CDR3 length is 13 residues. In nucleotides, the CDR3 is TGTGCCATCGCGACAGGGAGAGGGAAAGGCTACACCTTC. Its translation: CAIATGRGKGYTF. The full variable domain, its missing parts supplied by reference TRBV19 and TRBJ1-2, is DGGITQSPKYLFRKEGQNVTLSCEQNLNHDAMYWYRQDPGQGLRLIYYSQIVNDFQKGDIAEGYSVSREKKESFPLTVTSAQKNPTAFYLCAIATGRGKGYTFGSGTRLTVV.

The chain combines TRBV5-6 with TRBJ2-1, with 8 bases that match TRBD2. The CDR3 runs to 16 residues. V lost 4 bases to trimming and J lost 10 bases; unmatched junction nucleotides: 16. Germline values: CDR1 SGHDT, CDR2 YYEEEE. The CDR3: CASSPEPSGYNVEQFF. The DNA of the CDR3 is TGTGCCAGCAGCCCGGAGCCTAGCGGGTACAATGTGGAGCAGTTCTTC.

The gene calls are TRBV18 and TRBJ2-4; TRBD1 might be the D (6 bases). CDR1 and CDR2 from the germline V gene are KGHSH and LQKENI. The CDR3 covers 12 residues. V lost 2 bases and J lost 13, with 12 bases in between. DNA for the CDR3: TGTGCCAGCTCACCAGGGGGCAGGATACAGTACTTC. As protein: CASSPGGRIQYF.

This chain connects TRBV24-1 to TRBJ2-1; TRBD2 matches 16 bases. J lost 9 bases, V lost 6 bases, and 13 bases had no gene match. CDR1 is KGHDR and CDR2 is SFDVKD in the germline V gene. This CDR3 has 18 residues. DNA for the CDR3: TGTGCCACCAGTTCCCCCTCCGGGACTAGCGGGAGGGCCGGTGAGCAGTTCTTC. Protein product: CATSSPSGTSGRAGEQFF.

The chain carries TRBV4-2 and TRBJ2-1; weak D call: TRBD2 (5 bases). V was clipped by 4 bases and J by 7 bases, with 20 bases between them. Germline CDR1 LGHNA, CDR2 YNFKEQ. The CDR3 spans 16 residues. The CDR3 DNA sequence: TGTGCCAGCAGCCCGCACCCAGGCGGAGCGGAAAATGAGCAGTTCTTC. Encoded protein: CASSPHPGGAENEQFF.

The V call is TRBV28, the J call TRBJ1-6; maybe TRBD1 (6 bases). CDR3 length: 18 residues. V lost 3 bases and J lost 6, with 21 bases in between. Germline lookup yields CDR1 MDHEN and CDR2 SYDVKM. CDR3 residues: CASSFWIPAGQSNSPLHF. The CDR3 DNA follows: TGTGCCAGCAGTTTTTGGATTCCGGCAGGACAGTCTAATTCACCCCTCCACTTT.

V gene TRBV24-1 combines with J gene TRBJ1-2; D gene uncertain. The germline CDR1 and CDR2 sequences are KGHDR and SFDVKD. This CDR3 is built from 17 residues. Trimming removed 5 bases at V and 8 bases at J, with 26 bases between. The CDR3 coding sequence is TGTGCCACCAGTGCTCATTCCCCCGATTCGCTCTTTAGAGGCTACACCTTC. This gives the protein CATSAHSPDSLFRGYTF.

The rearrangement links TRBV2 to TRBJ2-7; 10 bases agree with TRBD2. This CDR3 comprises 13 residues. The germline gives CDR1 SNHLY, CDR2 FYNNEI. V dropped 7 bases and J dropped 6; count of bases not matched to a gene: 6. CDR3 sequence (DNA): TGTGCCAGCACGCCGGGACTAGCGACCGAGCAGTACTTC. Protein sequence: CASTPGLATEQYF.

The chain combines TRBV7-2 with TRBJ2-7; 10 nucleotides agree with TRBD2. V was pared by 1 base and J by 6 bases, with 9 bases of the junction left unmatched. The CDR3 consists of 16 residues. The germline gives CDR1 SGHTA, CDR2 FQGNSA. CDR3 DNA: TGTGCCAGCAGCTTAGGAGGGAGCGGGAGGGCCTTCGAGCAGTACTTC. Protein: CASSLGGSGRAFEQYF.

The rearrangement uses TRBV19 and TRBJ1-1, with D possibly matching TRBD1 (5 bases). This CDR3 contains 15 residues. Germline-derived CDR1 and CDR2 are LNHDA and SQIVND (reference sequence). Deletions cut 5 bases from V and 4 bases from J, with 17 bases between. CDR3 loop: CASSPSGYGGTEAFF. DNA for the CDR3: TGTGCCAGTAGTCCATCAGGGTATGGCGGCACTGAAGCTTTCTTT. Full variable domain (rest looked up from reference TRBV19 and TRBJ1-1): DGGITQSPKYLFRKEGQNVTLSCEQNLNHDAMYWYRQDPGQGLRLIYYSQIVNDFQKGDIAEGYSVSREKKESFPLTVTSAQKNPTAFYLCASSPSGYGGTEAFFGQGTRLTVV.

The chain combines TRBV9 with TRBJ2-3, with 7 bases that match TRBD2. Germline loops: CDR1 SGDLS, CDR2 YYNGEE. The CDR3 runs 17 residues. Trimming cost V 0 bases and J 1 base; bases outside gene matches: 8. The CDR3 coding sequence is TGTGCCAGCAGCGTAGCGGGGGGAACTCTAGGCACAGATACGCAGTATTTT. Translating it yields CASSVAGGTLGTDTQYF.

The gene calls are TRBV5-4 and TRBJ2-5; possible D gene TRBD2, 6 bases. V gave up 4 bases and J gave up 5 bases, with 12 bases separating them. Germline V gene sequence: CDR1 SGHNT, CDR2 YYREEE (reference sequence). The CDR3 covers 13 residues. In DNA, the CDR3 is TGTGCCAGCAGCCCACCTAGCGAGGAGACCCAGTACTTC. Its translation is CASSPPSEETQYF.

The chain carries TRBV6-5 and TRBJ1-4, with 8 bases identical to TRBD1. The CDR3 extends over 15 amino acids. Germline CDR1 and CDR2: MNHEY and SVGAGI. Trimming cost V 4 bases and J 7 bases; bases outside gene matches: 8. CDR3 region: CASSSPGQGSEKLFF. The CDR3 DNA reads as TGTGCCAGCAGTTCGCCTGGACAGGGTAGTGAAAAACTGTTTTTT.

The J gene is TRBJ2-5, the V gene TRBV9; 8 bases map to TRBD2. V was clipped by 0 bases and J by 4 bases; unmatched bases: 5. The CDR3 totals 15 residues. Germline V gene lookup returns CDR1 SGDLS and CDR2 YYNGEE. CDR3 in DNA: TGTGCCAGCAGCGTAGGTAGCGGGGTGGGAGAGACCCAGTACTTC. This sequence encodes CASSVGSGVGETQYF. Complete variable domain (other parts from reference TRBV9 and TRBJ2-5): DSGVTQTPKHLITATGQRVTLRCSPRSGDLSVYWYQQSLDQGLQFLIQYYNGEERAKGNILERFSAQQFPDLHSELNLSSLELGDSALYFCASSVGSGVGETQYFGPGTRLLVL.